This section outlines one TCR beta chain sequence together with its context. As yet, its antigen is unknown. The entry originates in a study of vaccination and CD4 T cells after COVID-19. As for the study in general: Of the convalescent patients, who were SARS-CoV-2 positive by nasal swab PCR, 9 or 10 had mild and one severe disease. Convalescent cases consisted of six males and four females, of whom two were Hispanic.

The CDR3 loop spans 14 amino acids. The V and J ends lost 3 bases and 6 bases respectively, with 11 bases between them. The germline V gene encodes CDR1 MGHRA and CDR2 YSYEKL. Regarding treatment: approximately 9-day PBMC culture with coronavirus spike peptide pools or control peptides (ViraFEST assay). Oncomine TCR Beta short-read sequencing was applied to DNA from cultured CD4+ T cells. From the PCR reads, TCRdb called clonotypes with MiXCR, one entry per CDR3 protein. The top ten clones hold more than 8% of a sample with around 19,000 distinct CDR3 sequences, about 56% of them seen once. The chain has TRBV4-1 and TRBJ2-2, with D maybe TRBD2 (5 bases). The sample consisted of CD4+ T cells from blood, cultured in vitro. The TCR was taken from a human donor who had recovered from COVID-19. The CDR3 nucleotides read TGCGCCAGCAGCCAGACCGGACTTTCCGGGGAGCTGTTTTTT. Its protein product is CASSQTGLSGELFF.